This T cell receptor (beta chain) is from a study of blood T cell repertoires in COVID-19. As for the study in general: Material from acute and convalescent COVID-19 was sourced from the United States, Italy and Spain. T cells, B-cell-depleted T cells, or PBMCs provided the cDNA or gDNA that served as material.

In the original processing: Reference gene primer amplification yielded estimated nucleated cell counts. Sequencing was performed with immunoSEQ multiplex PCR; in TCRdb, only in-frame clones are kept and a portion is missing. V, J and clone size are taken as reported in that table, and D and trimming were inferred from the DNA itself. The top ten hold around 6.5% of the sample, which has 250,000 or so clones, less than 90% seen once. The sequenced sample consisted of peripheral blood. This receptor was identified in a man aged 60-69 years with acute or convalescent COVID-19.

The DNA of the CDR3 is TGTGCCAGCAGTTATCTGACGGGTCGTGAAAAACTGTTTTTT. This encodes CASSYLTGREKLFF. The V and J genes are TRBV6-2 or TRBV6-3 and TRBJ1-4; D is undetermined. The CDR3 is 14 amino acids. V shed 3 bases and J shed 7 bases, with 12 bases lying between them. Germline V gives CDR1 MNHEY, CDR2 SVGEGT.